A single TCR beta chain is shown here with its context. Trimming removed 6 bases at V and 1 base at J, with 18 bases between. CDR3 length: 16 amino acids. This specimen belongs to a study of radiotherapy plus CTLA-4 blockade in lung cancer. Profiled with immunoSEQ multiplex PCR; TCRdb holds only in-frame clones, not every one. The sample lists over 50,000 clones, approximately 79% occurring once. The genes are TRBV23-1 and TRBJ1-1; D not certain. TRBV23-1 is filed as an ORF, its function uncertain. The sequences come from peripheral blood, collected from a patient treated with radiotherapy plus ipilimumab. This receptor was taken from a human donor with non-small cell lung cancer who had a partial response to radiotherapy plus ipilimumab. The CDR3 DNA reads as TGCGCCAGCAGGGCCCACTCAACGCGGGGGAACACTGAAGCTTTCTTT. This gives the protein CASRAHSTRGNTEAFF.